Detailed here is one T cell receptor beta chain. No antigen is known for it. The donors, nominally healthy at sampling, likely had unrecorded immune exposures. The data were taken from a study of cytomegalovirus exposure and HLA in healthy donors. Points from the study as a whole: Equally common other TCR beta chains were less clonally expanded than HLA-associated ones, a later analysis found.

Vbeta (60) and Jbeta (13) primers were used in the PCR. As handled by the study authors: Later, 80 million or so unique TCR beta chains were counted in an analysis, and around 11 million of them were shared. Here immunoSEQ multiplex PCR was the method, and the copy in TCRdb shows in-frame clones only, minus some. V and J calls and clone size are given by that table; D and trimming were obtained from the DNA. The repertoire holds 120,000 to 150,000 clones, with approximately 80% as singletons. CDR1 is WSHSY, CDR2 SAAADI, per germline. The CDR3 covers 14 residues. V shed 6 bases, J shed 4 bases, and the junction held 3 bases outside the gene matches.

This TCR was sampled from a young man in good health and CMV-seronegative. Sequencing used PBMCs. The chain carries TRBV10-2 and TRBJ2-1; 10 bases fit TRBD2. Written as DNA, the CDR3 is TGCGCCAGCAGATTAGCGGGGGGATACAATGAGCAGTTCTTC. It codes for CASRLAGGYNEQFF.